This T cell receptor beta chain came from a study of T cells in Graves' hyperthyroidism and ophthalmopathy. Template material for amplifying TCR beta CDR3 regions consisted of RNA transcripts. TCR CDR3 regions were first amplified by RT-PCR with HTBI primers. TCRdb analysed the multiplex PCR reads with MiXCR anew, one entry per CDR3 protein. The sample lists around 600,000 distinct CDR3 sequences, around 16% occurring once. The ends were cut back, 1 base at V and 2 bases at J, with 12 bases in the middle. Germline V gene lookup returns CDR1 LGHDT and CDR2 YNNKEL (reference sequence). The CDR3 is 16 amino acids.

The sample consisted of blood. The chain uses TRBV3-1 and TRBJ1-3, with TRBD1 as a possible D gene (5 bases). The clonotype was recovered from a woman between 40 and 55 years old with Graves' ophthalmopathy. CDR3 DNA sequence: TGTGCCAGCAGCCAAGCCCCCAGGGAAACTGGAAACACCATATATTTT. Protein product: CASSQAPRETGNTIYF.